This T cell receptor (beta chain) was identified in a study of blood T cell repertoires in COVID-19. About the research overall: Spain, Italy and the United States supplied samples that represented acute and convalescent COVID-19. PBMCs, B-cell-depleted T cells, or T cells were the source of the cDNA or gDNA that made up the material.

Unmatched junction bases numbered 15, after V lost 7 bases and J lost 9 bases. CDR1 and CDR2 (germline): SNHLY, FYNNEI. This CDR3 comprises 16 residues. Per the authors' pipeline: It was from reference gene primer amplification that nucleated cell counts were estimated. Using immunoSEQ multiplex PCR, the repertoire was profiled, and TCRdb retains in-frame clones only, with some absent. V and J calls and clone size are copied from that table; D and trimming were computed from the DNA. The table lists 300,000 or so clones, 88% of them singletons, with roughly 6.9% in the top ten. The receptor was derived from a woman in her 30s who had recovered from COVID-19. The sequencing sample was made of peripheral blood. V and J are TRBV2 and TRBJ1-6; TRBD1 aligns across 7 bases. CDR3 coding DNA: TGTGCCAGCACCCAAATGGAAGGGGGCGCGGGTTCACCCCTCCACTTT. Translating it yields CASTQMEGGAGSPLHF.